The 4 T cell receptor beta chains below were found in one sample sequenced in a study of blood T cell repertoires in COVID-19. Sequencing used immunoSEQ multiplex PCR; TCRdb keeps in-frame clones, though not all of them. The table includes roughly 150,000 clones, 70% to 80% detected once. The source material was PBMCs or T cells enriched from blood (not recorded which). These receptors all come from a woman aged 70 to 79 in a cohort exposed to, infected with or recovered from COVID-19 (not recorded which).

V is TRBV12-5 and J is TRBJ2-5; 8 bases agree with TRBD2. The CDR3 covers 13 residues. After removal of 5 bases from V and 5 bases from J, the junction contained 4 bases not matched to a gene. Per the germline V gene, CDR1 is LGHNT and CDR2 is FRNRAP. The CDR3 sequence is CASGQRELETQYF. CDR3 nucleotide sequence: TGTGCTAGTGGTCAGCGGGAGTTGGAGACCCAGTACTTC.

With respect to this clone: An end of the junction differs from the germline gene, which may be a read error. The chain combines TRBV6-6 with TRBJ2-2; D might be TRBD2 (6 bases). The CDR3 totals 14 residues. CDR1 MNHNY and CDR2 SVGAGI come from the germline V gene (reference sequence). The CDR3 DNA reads TGTGCCAGCATGAGGGACTTGAACACCGGGGAGTTGTTTTTT. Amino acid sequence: CASMRDLNTGELFF.

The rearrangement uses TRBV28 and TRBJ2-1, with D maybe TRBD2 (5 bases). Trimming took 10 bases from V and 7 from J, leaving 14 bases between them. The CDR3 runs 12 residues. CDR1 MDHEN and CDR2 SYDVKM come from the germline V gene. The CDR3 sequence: CATLRVANEQFF. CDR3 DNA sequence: TGTGCCACCCTGAGGGTGGCAAATGAGCAGTTCTTC.

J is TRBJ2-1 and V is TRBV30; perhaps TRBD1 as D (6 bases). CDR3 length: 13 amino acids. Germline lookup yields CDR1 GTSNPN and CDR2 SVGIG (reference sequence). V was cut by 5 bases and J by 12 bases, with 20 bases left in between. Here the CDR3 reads CAWGGQGPSRQFF. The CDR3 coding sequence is TGTGCCTGGGGTGGGCAGGGGCCCTCCCGGCAGTTCTTC.